The next 9 T cell receptor beta chains were all read from a single sample in a study of T-cell memory formation after mild COVID-19. TCRdb independently ran MiXCR on the 5' RACE reads; one entry per CDR3 protein. The sample has 400,000 to 500,000 distinct CDR3 sequences; roughly 20% are singletons. Specimen: PBMCs or a T cell subset sorted from them (not recorded which). The receptors here all came from an adult woman who had mild COVID-19 (a few samples of this study predate the infection). Cell type and time point are not known.

The chain has TRBV5-1 and TRBJ1-4, with D possibly matching TRBD1 (6 bases). The CDR3 loop spans 15 amino acids. CDR1 is SGHRS and CDR2 is YFSETQ in the germline V gene. The V end was cut by 0 bases, the J end by 5 bases, with 11 bases between. The CDR3, as DNA: TGCGCCAGCAGCTTGGACGGGGGCCCGAATGAAAAACTGTTTTTT. The encoded protein is CASSLDGGPNEKLFF.

The V and J genes are TRBV5-6 and TRBJ2-5; D ambiguous. V lost 7 bases and J 7 bases, leaving 14 bases between the germline ends. The CDR3 runs 12 residues. The V gene's germline CDR1 is SGHDT and CDR2 YYEEEE. CDR3 nucleotides: TGTGCCAGCGGAAGAACTTCGGGGACCCAGTACTTC. It yields the protein CASGRTSGTQYF.

Of note for this clonotype: Relative to the germline gene, one junction end is altered; a read error may explain this. The rearrangement uses TRBV9 and TRBJ2-1; TRBD2 matches at 9 bases. The CDR3 has 16 amino acids. Germline CDR1 and CDR2: SGDLS and YYNGEE. CDR3 sequence: CASSVAGGISYNAQFF. The CDR3 coding sequence is TGTGCCAGCAGCGTGGCGGGAGGGATCTCCTACAATGCGCAGTTCTTC.

The table lists this clonotype with many counts. V is TRBV7-6 and J is TRBJ2-3, with 15 nucleotides matching TRBD2. CDR1 is SGHVS, CDR2 FNYEAQ, per germline. J lost 2 bases, V lost 4 bases, and 7 bases had no gene match. The CDR3 runs to 18 residues. This CDR3 is CASSSRTSGGGYTDTQYF. CDR3 coding DNA: TGTGCCAGCAGCTCCCGGACTAGCGGGGGGGGCTACACAGATACGCAGTATTTT.

The V and J genes are TRBV19 and TRBJ2-6; 7 bases line up with TRBD1. CDR3 length: 16 amino acids. J lost 2 bases, V lost 4 bases, and 5 bases had no gene match. Germline-derived CDR1 and CDR2 are LNHDA and SQIVND (reference sequence). For the CDR3, the DNA is TGTGCCAGTAGTAGAAACAGGGGAACTGGGGCCAACGTCCTGACTTTC. Protein sequence: CASSRNRGTGANVLTF.

This clonotype has a handful of counts. J is TRBJ2-4 and V is TRBV23-1; D is possibly TRBD2 (5 bases). TRBV23-1 is an ORF, with its function uncertain. CDR3 length: 17 residues. Between the trimmed V and J ends, which lost 2 bases and 1 base, there was a span of 15 bases. The CDR3 is CASSQRAKRGAKNIQYF. Here the CDR3 DNA reads TGCGCCAGCAGTCAAAGGGCAAAACGAGGGGCCAAAAACATTCAGTACTTC.

The rearrangement joins TRBV20-1 to TRBJ1-2; no clear D gene. V shed 1 base and J shed 4 bases, with 7 bases lying between them. Germline CDR1 DFQATT, CDR2 SNEGSKA (reference sequence). The CDR3 extends over 12 amino acids. This chain's CDR3 is CSARGVVYGYTF. The CDR3 DNA follows: TGCAGTGCTAGAGGGGTGGTCTATGGCTACACCTTC.

The chain has TRBV19 and TRBJ1-5; D remains ambiguous. This CDR3 is built from 16 residues. Looked up from germline, CDR1 is LNHDA and CDR2 is SQIVND (reference sequence). V gave up 7 bases and J gave up 0 bases, with 16 bases separating them. CDR3 sequence: CASIPSGSYSNQPQHF. CDR3 bases: TGTGCCAGTATCCCGTCGGGGTCTTATAGCAATCAGCCCCAGCATTTT.

This clonotype was picked up many times. This chain connects TRBV7-9 to TRBJ1-2, with 7 nucleotides matching TRBD1. This CDR3 region has 13 residues. The junction had 3 bases not matched to a gene; V was cut back by 5 bases and J by 3 bases. The germline V gene encodes CDR1 SEHNR and CDR2 FQNEAQ (reference sequence). The DNA of the CDR3 is TGTGCCAGCAGCGACCAGGGGGACTATGGCTACACCTTC. Amino acids: CASSDQGDYGYTF.